This record covers a single T cell receptor beta chain. The sample originates from a study of T cells expressing NK-cell markers. The CDR3 is 16 amino acids. CDR1 SGHAT and CDR2 FQNNGV come from the germline V gene. TCRdb re-called the 5' RACE reads and catalogs CDR3 proteins one per entry, DNA excluded. Its listing shows about half a million distinct CDR3 sequences. The rearrangement links TRBV11-2 to TRBJ2-3; TCRdb returns TRBD1, unconfirmable since there is no DNA. This receptor was identified in a woman aged 45-59 years in good health. The specimen was blood T cells: a sorted CD56 or NKG2C T cell subset, CD4+ or CD8+ T cells, or bulk PBMC T cells (not recorded which). CDR3 region: CASSLSARGSTDTQYF.